The 29 T cell receptor beta chains reported below all come from one sample, sequenced in a study of lymphopenia after photon versus proton radiotherapy. The protocol was immunoSEQ multiplex PCR, while the TCRdb copy is restricted to in-frame clones and leaves out a portion. This sample yields around 160,000 clones, of which more than 85% are seen a single time; around 4.5% belongs to the top ten. The specimen was peripheral blood, collected from a patient treated with photon-based radiotherapy. Every receptor here comes from a man in his forties or fifties with gastric cancer.

The chain is built from TRBV28 and TRBJ1-1, with unresolved D. Between the trimmed V and J ends, which lost 3 bases and 9 bases, there was a span of 8 bases. Germline V lookup: CDR1 MDHEN, CDR2 SYDVKM. The CDR3 is 11 residues long. CDR3 DNA sequence: TGTGCCAGCAGTTTGGCACGAAAAGCTTTCTTT. Protein sequence: CASSLARKAFF.

This sequence joins TRBV14 and TRBJ1-1; 7 bases are shared with TRBD1. The trim removed 4 bases at V and 2 bases at J, leaving 1 base unmatched. Germline V gives CDR1 SGHDN, CDR2 FVKESK. This CDR3 contains 13 residues. In DNA form, the CDR3 reads TGTGCCAGCAGCCGACAGGGAAACACTGAAGCTTTCTTT. It specifies CASSRQGNTEAFF.

The CDR3 coding sequence is TGTGCCAGCTCACCACGGACAGGGGGCCTCTCCTACAATGAGCAGTTCTTC. Translation: CASSPRTGGLSYNEQFF. The gene calls are TRBV18 and TRBJ2-1; 11 bases are shared with TRBD1. CDR1 is KGHSH, CDR2 LQKENI, per germline. V lost 1 base to trimming and J lost 0 bases; unmatched junction nucleotides: 2. The CDR3 is 17 amino acids.

The V and J genes are TRBV7-8 and TRBJ2-7; D uncertain. Looked up from germline, CDR1 is SGHVS and CDR2 is FQNEAQ. The V and J ends lost 5 bases and 7 bases respectively, with 15 bases between them. This CDR3 is 13 amino acids long. The CDR3 protein is CASSLTVAREQYF. CDR3 nucleotides: TGTGCCAGCAGCCTGACGGTGGCACGGGAGCAGTACTTC.

This chain joins TRBV27 and TRBJ1-5, with D unresolved. Deletions cut 7 bases from V and 4 bases from J, with 8 bases between. Looked up from germline, CDR1 is MNHEY and CDR2 is SMNVEV (reference sequence). The CDR3 has 12 residues. Here the CDR3 reads CASNKNNQPQHF. The CDR3 DNA is TGTGCCAGCAACAAAAATAATCAGCCCCAGCATTTT.

This clone appeared once. This sequence joins TRBV28 and TRBJ1-2; a weak D match, TRBD1 (5 bases). This CDR3 has 14 residues. From germline, CDR1 is MDHEN and CDR2 SYDVKM. Trimming took 3 bases from V and 8 from J, leaving 16 bases between them. The CDR3 nucleotides are TGTGCCAGCAGTTTCCCCCAGGGTCGAGGCGGCTACACCTTC. Residues: CASSFPQGRGGYTF.

The chain joins TRBV28 to TRBJ1-2; no reliable D call. This CDR3 has 12 residues. CDR1 is MDHEN and CDR2 is SYDVKM in the germline V gene. Trimming took 7 bases from V and 3 from J, leaving 9 bases between them. The DNA for the CDR3 is TGTGCCAGCAAGTGGGGAGACTATGGCTACACCTTC. This encodes CASKWGDYGYTF.

The genes are TRBV5-1 and TRBJ2-1; 7 bases map to TRBD2. Germline V gene data show CDR1 as SGHRS and CDR2 as YFSETQ. The CDR3 extends over 16 amino acids. With V trimmed by 5 bases and J by 1 base, 9 bases remained unmatched. The CDR3 spells CASRREAGASYNEQFF. In DNA, the CDR3 is TGCGCCAGCAGACGGGAGGCGGGAGCGTCCTACAATGAGCAGTTCTTC. The full variable domain, with the rest looked up from reference TRBV5-1 and TRBJ2-1, is KAGVTQTPRYLIKTRGQQVTLSCSPISGHRSVSWYQQTPGQGLQFLFEYFSETQRNKGNFPGRFSGRQFSNSRSEMNVSTLELGDSALYLCASRREAGASYNEQFFGPGTRLTVL.

Only a few counts were recorded for this clone. The chain links TRBV6-5 to TRBJ1-2; D might be TRBD1 (5 bases). This CDR3 is built from 11 residues. The germline gives CDR1 MNHEY, CDR2 SVGAGI. The V gene lost 5 bases and the J gene lost 6 bases, with 7 bases spanning the gap. The CDR3 DNA sequence: TGTGCCAGCAGTGGGGGAAATGGCTACACCTTC. Translated, it gives CASSGGNGYTF.

The chain joins TRBV2 to TRBJ2-3; 9 bases are a match to TRBD2. Germline values: CDR1 SNHLY, CDR2 FYNNEI. V gave up 7 bases and J gave up 4 bases; unmatched junction bases: 6. CDR3 size: 14 residues. The CDR3 DNA sequence: TGTGCCAGCAATAAGCGGGAGGTGGCAGATACGCAGTATTTT. Translation: CASNKREVADTQYF.

V usage is TRBV9 and J usage is TRBJ2-1; D possibly corresponds to TRBD2 (6 bases). Trimming cost V 7 bases and J 0 bases, with 14 bases left between them. Germline V CDR1 and CDR2: SGDLS, YYNGEE. The CDR3 spans 15 residues. Here the CDR3 DNA reads TGTGCCAGCTCCCTGGCGGGGAGCTCCTACAATGAGCAGTTCTTC. Amino acid sequence: CASSLAGSSYNEQFF. The whole variable domain, filled in from reference TRBV9 and TRBJ2-1, reads DSGVTQTPKHLITATGQRVTLRCSPRSGDLSVYWYQQSLDQGLQFLIQYYNGEERAKGNILERFSAQQFPDLHSELNLSSLELGDSALYFCASSLAGSSYNEQFFGPGTRLTVL.

The rearrangement uses TRBV7-7 and TRBJ2-7; D gene uncertain. V lost 5 bases to trimming and J lost 0 bases, with 11 bases between them. The CDR3 runs to 14 residues. Germline V CDR1 and CDR2: SSHAT, FNYEAQ (reference sequence). The CDR3 here is CASSPSTSSYEQYF. DNA for the CDR3: TGTGCCAGCAGCCCCAGCACGAGCTCCTACGAGCAGTACTTC.

This chain's CDR3 is CASSLVGHEQFF. As DNA, the CDR3 is TGTGCCAGCAGCTTGGTGGGACATGAGCAGTTCTTC. This chain links TRBV5-4 with TRBJ2-1; possibly TRBD1 or TRBD2 for D (5 bases each). The CDR3 sequence is 12 residues long. CDR1 SGHNT and CDR2 YYREEE come from the germline V gene (reference sequence). The V end was cut by 0 bases, the J end by 8 bases, with 6 bases between. Combining the CDR3 with reference TRBV5-4 and TRBJ2-1 gives the whole variable domain ETGVTQSPTHLIKTRGQQVTLRCSSQSGHNTVSWYQQALGQGPQFIFQYYREEENGRGNFPPRFSGLQFPNYSSELNVNALELDDSALYLCASSLVGHEQFFGPGTRLTVL.

The J gene is TRBJ2-7, the V gene TRBV5-5, with 9 bases fitting TRBD1. Germline CDR1 reads SGHKS; CDR2 reads YYEKEE (reference sequence). The trim removed 2 bases at V and 4 bases at J, leaving 1 base unmatched. The CDR3 runs 13 residues. CDR3 sequence (DNA): TGTGCCAGCAGCTTACAGGGGGCTTACGAGCAGTACTTC. This sequence encodes CASSLQGAYEQYF.

The V call is TRBV7-3, the J call TRBJ2-3; D unresolved. The CDR3 contains 14 residues. From germline, CDR1 is SGHTA and CDR2 FQGTGA. Trimming shortened V by 7 bases and J by 0 bases, and 11 bases separated the two germline ends. The CDR3 DNA reads as TGTGCCAGCACCAACGGCCCCAGCACAGATACGCAGTATTTT. Translated, it gives CASTNGPSTDTQYF.

This sequence joins TRBV6-1 and TRBJ2-7; 7 nucleotides align to TRBD2. The V gene end was trimmed by 5 bases and the J gene end by 4 bases; junction bases not matched to a gene: 11. Germline CDR1 is MNHNS and CDR2 is SASEGT. The CDR3 consists of 15 residues. In nucleotides, the CDR3 is TGTGCCAGCAGTCGGAGGGCGGGAGCCTCGTACGAGCAGTACTTC. It codes for CASSRRAGASYEQYF.

This chain uses TRBV7-6 with TRBJ1-2, with D possibly being TRBD1 (5 bases). This CDR3 contains 13 residues. V was trimmed by 2 bases and J by 8 bases, leaving 12 bases between them. Germline CDR1 SGHVS, CDR2 FNYEAQ. DNA for the CDR3: TGTGCCAGCAGCTTAATGGGGGATTGGGGCTACACCTTC. Protein sequence: CASSLMGDWGYTF.

The chain is built from TRBV28 and TRBJ2-1; 11 bases align to TRBD2. This CDR3 has 21 residues. Germline V gene lookup returns CDR1 MDHEN and CDR2 SYDVKM. With V trimmed by 2 bases and J by 4 bases, 19 bases remained unmatched. The CDR3 protein is CASSLRMGSQLAGDPYNEQFF. In DNA, the CDR3 is TGTGCCAGCAGTTTAAGGATGGGATCTCAACTAGCGGGAGACCCATACAATGAGCAGTTCTTC.

The V and J genes are TRBV5-6 and TRBJ2-1; 14 bases match TRBD2. The CDR3 consists of 14 residues. V dropped 4 bases and J dropped 8; count of bases not matched to a gene: 2. From germline, CDR1 is SGHDT and CDR2 YYEEEE. This CDR3 is CASSAGLAGDEQFF. The CDR3 nucleotides read TGTGCCAGCAGCGCGGGACTAGCGGGAGATGAGCAGTTCTTC.

V gene TRBV13 combines with J gene TRBJ2-7; 9 nucleotides align to TRBD1. The CDR3 is 15 amino acids. V was pared by 1 base and J by 2 bases, with 3 bases of the junction left unmatched. Germline CDR1 is PRHDT and CDR2 is FYEKMQ (reference sequence). This chain's CDR3 is CASSLDGTGTYEQYF. Here the CDR3 DNA reads TGTGCCAGCAGCTTAGACGGGACAGGGACCTACGAGCAGTACTTC.

This chain connects TRBV7-2 to TRBJ1-1; no clear D gene. Per the germline V gene, CDR1 is SGHTA and CDR2 is FQGNSA. Trimming took 1 base from V and 0 from J, leaving 6 bases between them. This CDR3 comprises 14 residues. The CDR3 spells CASSLGDMNTEAFF. In DNA, the CDR3 is TGTGCCAGCAGCTTAGGAGATATGAACACTGAAGCTTTCTTT.

The CDR3 region is CASRGQSNEKLFF. The DNA of the CDR3 is TGTGCCAGTAGAGGACAGTCTAATGAAAAACTGTTTTTT. V gene TRBV19 combines with J gene TRBJ1-4; D is perhaps TRBD1 (6 bases). Germline V gene sequence: CDR1 LNHDA, CDR2 SQIVND (reference sequence). Trimming removed 6 bases at V and 3 bases at J, with 8 bases between. The CDR3 consists of 13 residues. Drawing the rest from reference TRBV19 and TRBJ1-4, the complete variable domain is DGGITQSPKYLFRKEGQNVTLSCEQNLNHDAMYWYRQDPGQGLRLIYYSQIVNDFQKGDIAEGYSVSREKKESFPLTVTSAQKNPTAFYLCASRGQSNEKLFFGSGTQLSVL.

Comments on this clone: One end of the junction is discordant with germline, which a read error may explain. This chain joins TRBV30 and TRBJ1-5; TRBD1 agrees at 9 bases. Looked up from germline, CDR1 is GTSNPN and CDR2 is SVGIG (reference sequence). The CDR3 covers 15 residues. The CDR3 reads CALSGQGTSNQPQHF. The DNA for the CDR3 is TGTGCCTTGAGTGGACAGGGGACCAGCAATCAGCCCCAGCATTTT.

The gene calls are TRBV5-1 and TRBJ1-4; 12 positions match TRBD1. CDR3 length equals 16 residues. CDR1 is SGHRS, CDR2 YFSETQ, per germline. V trimming: 3 bases; J trimming: 8 bases; junction bases outside the gene matches: 8. The CDR3 coding sequence is TGCGCCAGCAGCTCGGGGACAGGGGGCAGGGACGAAAAACTGTTTTTT. Its protein is CASSSGTGGRDEKLFF. Together with reference TRBV5-1 and TRBJ1-4, the CDR3 gives the full variable domain: KAGVTQTPRYLIKTRGQQVTLSCSPISGHRSVSWYQQTPGQGLQFLFEYFSETQRNKGNFPGRFSGRQFSNSRSEMNVSTLELGDSALYLCASSSGTGGRDEKLFFGSGTQLSVL.

The rearrangement links TRBV6-1 to TRBJ2-4; a possible D gene is TRBD2 (5 bases). Trimming pared 6 bases from V and 8 bases from J, leaving 11 bases between. This CDR3 comprises 12 residues. Germline-derived CDR1 and CDR2 are MNHNS and SASEGT. DNA for the CDR3: TGTGCCAGCAGCCGGGATCGACACATTCAGTACTTC. This translates into CASSRDRHIQYF.

This chain joins TRBV15 and TRBJ2-4; D possibly corresponds to TRBD2 (6 bases). Germline V lookup: CDR1 LNHNV, CDR2 YYDKDF (reference sequence). The CDR3 is 15 amino acids. V was pared by 0 bases and J by 8 bases, with 14 bases between. CDR3 residues: CATSRDRGKGDIQYF. In DNA, the CDR3 is TGTGCCACCAGCAGAGATCGGGGGAAAGGGGACATTCAGTACTTC.

The rearrangement joins TRBV7-2 to TRBJ2-2; D call uncertain. The CDR3 is 11 amino acids. Trimming shortened V by 3 bases and J by 4 bases, and 0 bases separated the two germline ends. Germline-derived CDR1 and CDR2 are SGHTA and FQGNSA. The CDR3 bases are TGTGCCAGCAGCTTCACCGGGGAGCTGTTTTTT. Its translation: CASSFTGELFF.

This chain connects TRBV28 to TRBJ2-3; D perhaps matches TRBD2 (6 bases). CDR1 is MDHEN, CDR2 SYDVKM, per germline. V was pared by 6 bases and J by 5 bases, with 15 bases between. This CDR3 is built from 14 residues. CDR3: CASRQTSKIDTQYF. The CDR3, as DNA: TGTGCCAGCAGGCAAACTAGCAAGATAGATACGCAGTATTTT.

The rearrangement uses TRBV7-9 and TRBJ2-2; 8 bases align to TRBD1. The CDR3 sequence is 14 residues long. Losses at the gene ends were 6 bases for V and 3 bases for J; bases not matched to a gene: 3. Germline V gene sequence: CDR1 SEHNR, CDR2 FQNEAQ (reference sequence). CDR3 sequence: CASSSDRDTGELFF. The CDR3 coding sequence is TGTGCCAGCAGTTCGGACAGGGACACCGGGGAGCTGTTTTTT.